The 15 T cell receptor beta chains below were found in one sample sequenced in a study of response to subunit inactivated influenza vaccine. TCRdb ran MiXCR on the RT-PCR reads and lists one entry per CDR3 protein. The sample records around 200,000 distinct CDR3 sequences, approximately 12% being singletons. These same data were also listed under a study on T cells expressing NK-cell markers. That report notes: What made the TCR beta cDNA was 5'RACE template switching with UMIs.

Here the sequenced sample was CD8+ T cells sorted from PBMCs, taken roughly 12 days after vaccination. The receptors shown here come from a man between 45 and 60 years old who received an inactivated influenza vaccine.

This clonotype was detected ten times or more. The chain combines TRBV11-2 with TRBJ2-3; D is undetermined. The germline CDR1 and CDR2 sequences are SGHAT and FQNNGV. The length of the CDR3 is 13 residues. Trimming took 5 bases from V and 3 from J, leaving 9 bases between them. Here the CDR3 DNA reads TGTGCCAGCAGCCCTAGACCAACAGATACGCAGTATTTT. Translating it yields CASSPRPTDTQYF.

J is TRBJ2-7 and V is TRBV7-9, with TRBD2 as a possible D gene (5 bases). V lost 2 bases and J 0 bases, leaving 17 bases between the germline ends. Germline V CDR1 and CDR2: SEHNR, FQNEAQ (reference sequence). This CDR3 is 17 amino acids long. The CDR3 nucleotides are TGTGCCAGCAGCTTAATCGGGGTAGGCGATATCTCCTACGAGCAGTACTTC. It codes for CASSLIGVGDISYEQYF.

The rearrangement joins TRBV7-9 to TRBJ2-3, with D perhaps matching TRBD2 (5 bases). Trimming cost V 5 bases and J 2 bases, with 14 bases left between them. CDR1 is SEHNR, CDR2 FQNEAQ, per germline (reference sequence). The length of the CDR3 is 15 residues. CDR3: CASSLADFFTDTQYF. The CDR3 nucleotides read TGTGCCAGCAGCCTCGCGGACTTTTTCACAGATACGCAGTATTTT. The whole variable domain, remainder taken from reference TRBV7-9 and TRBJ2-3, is DTGVSQNPRHKITKRGQNVTFRCDPISEHNRLYWYRQTLGQGPEFLTYFQNEAQLEKSRLLSDRFSAERPKGSFSTLEIQRTEQGDSAMYLCASSLADFFTDTQYFGPGTRLTVL.

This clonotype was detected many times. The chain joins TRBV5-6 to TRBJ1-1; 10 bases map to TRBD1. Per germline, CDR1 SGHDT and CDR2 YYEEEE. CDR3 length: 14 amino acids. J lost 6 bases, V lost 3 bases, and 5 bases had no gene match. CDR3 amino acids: CASSWGTGEAEAFF. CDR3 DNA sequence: TGTGCCAGCAGCTGGGGGACAGGGGAAGCTGAAGCTTTCTTT.

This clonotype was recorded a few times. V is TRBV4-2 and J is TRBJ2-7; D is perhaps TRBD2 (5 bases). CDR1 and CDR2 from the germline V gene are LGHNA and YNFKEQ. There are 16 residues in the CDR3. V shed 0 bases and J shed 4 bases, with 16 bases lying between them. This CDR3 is CASSQEEAYGVYEQYF. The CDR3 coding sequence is TGTGCCAGCAGCCAAGAGGAGGCCTATGGGGTTTACGAGCAGTACTTC.

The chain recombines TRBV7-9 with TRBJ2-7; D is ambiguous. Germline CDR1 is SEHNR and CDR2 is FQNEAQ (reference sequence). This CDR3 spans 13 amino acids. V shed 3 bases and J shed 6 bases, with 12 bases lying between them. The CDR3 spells CASSFPGRIEQYF. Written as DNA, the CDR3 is TGTGCCAGCAGCTTCCCCGGCAGGATCGAGCAGTACTTC.

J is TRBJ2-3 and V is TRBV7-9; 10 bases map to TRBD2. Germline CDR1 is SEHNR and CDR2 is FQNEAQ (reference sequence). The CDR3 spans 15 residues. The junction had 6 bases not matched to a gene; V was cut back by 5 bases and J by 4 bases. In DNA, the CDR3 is TGTGCCAGCAGCAGGGTAGCGGGGGGTGCAGATACGCAGTATTTT. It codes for CASSRVAGGADTQYF.

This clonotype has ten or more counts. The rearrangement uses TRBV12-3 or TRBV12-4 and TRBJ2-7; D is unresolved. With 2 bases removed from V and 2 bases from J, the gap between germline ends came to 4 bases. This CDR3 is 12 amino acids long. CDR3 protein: CASSLTAYEQYF. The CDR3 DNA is TGTGCCAGCAGTTTAACGGCCTACGAGCAGTACTTC.

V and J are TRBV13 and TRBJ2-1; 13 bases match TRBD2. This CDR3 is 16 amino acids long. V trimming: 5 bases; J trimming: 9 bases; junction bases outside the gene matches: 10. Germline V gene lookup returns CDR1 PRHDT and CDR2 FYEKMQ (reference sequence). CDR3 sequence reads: CASSAPGLAGWGEQFF. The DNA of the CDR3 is TGTGCCAGCAGCGCACCGGGACTAGCGGGATGGGGTGAGCAGTTCTTC.

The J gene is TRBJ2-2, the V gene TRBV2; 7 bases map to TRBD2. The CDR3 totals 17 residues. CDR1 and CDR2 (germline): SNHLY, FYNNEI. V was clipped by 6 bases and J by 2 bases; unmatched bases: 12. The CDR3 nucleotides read TGTGCCAGCAGCCTCACTCTGAGCGGGGTAAACACCGGGGAGCTGTTTTTT. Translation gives CASSLTLSGVNTGELFF.

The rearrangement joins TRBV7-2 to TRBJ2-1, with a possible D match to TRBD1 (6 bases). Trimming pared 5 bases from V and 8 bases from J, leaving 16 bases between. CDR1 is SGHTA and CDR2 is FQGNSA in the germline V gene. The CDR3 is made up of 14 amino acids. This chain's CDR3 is CASSNPGHFYEQFF. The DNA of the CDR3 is TGTGCCAGCAGCAACCCGGGACACTTTTATGAGCAGTTCTTC. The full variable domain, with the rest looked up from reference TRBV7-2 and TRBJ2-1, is GAGVSQSPSNKVTEKGKDVELRCDPISGHTALYWYRQSLGQGLEFLIYFQGNSAPDKSGLPSDRFSAERTGGSVSTLTIQRTQQEDSAVYLCASSNPGHFYEQFFGPGTRLTVL.

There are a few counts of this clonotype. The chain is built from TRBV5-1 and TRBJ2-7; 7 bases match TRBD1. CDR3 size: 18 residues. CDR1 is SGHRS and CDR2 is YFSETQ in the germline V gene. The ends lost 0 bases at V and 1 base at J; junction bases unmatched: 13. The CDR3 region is CASSLEATGILGSYEQYF. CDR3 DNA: TGCGCCAGCAGCTTGGAGGCGACAGGGATACTAGGGTCCTACGAGCAGTACTTC.

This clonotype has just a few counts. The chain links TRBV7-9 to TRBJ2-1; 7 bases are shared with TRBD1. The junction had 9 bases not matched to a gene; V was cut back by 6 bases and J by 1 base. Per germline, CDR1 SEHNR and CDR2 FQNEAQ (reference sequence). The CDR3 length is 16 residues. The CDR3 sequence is CASRRGQRGSYNEQFF. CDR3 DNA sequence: TGTGCCAGCAGACGGGGACAGCGAGGGTCCTACAATGAGCAGTTCTTC.

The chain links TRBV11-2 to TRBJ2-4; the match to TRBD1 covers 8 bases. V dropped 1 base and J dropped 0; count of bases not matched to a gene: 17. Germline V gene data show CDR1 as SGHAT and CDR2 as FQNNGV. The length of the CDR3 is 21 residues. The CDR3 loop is CASSLGVPGQALLLAKNIQYF. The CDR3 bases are TGTGCCAGCAGCTTAGGGGTGCCGGGACAGGCCCTCCTTTTAGCCAAAAACATTCAGTACTTC.

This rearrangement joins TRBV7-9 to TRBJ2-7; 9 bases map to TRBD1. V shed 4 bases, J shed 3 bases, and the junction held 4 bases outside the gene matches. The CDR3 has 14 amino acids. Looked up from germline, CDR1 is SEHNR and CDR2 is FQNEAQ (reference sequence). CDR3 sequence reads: CASSYRDRDYEQYF. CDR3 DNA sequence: TGTGCCAGCAGCTACCGGGACAGGGACTACGAGCAGTACTTC.